A single T cell receptor beta chain is shown here with its context. Authors' analysis steps: Using reference gene primer amplification, nucleated cell counts were estimated. Assay: immunoSEQ multiplex PCR; the TCRdb copy retains only in-frame clones and omits some. Clone size and the V and J calls come from that table; the DNA yielded D and trimming. This table has approximately 360,000 clones, around 89% appearing once. Trimming took off 0 bases at V and 8 bases at J, with 16 bases between the two ends. The germline V gene has CDR1 LGHNA and CDR2 YSLEER. The CDR3 loop spans 16 amino acids. These data originate in a study of blood T cell repertoires in COVID-19. About the study: Samples representing acute and convalescent COVID-19 were sourced from the United States, Italy and Spain. T cells, B-cell-depleted T cells, or PBMCs supplied cDNA or gDNA.

The chain joins TRBV4-3 to TRBJ1-4; no clear D gene. The sample was peripheral blood. This TCR derives from a man between 18 and 35 years old with active or convalescent COVID-19. The DNA of the CDR3 is TGCGCCAGCAGCCAAGATTTTTCGCGAAATCGAGAAAAACTGTTTTTT. This gives the protein CASSQDFSRNREKLFF.